Listed below are T cell receptor beta chains from one sample, sequenced in a study of shared clonotypes between healthy human individuals. Profiling relied on immunoSEQ multiplex PCR, and the TCRdb table lists in-frame clones only, not all of them. The data hold 2,500,000 or so clones, with around 90% observed a single time. Sequenced sample: naive CD4+ T cells from PBMCs. The origin of the receptors is a man in his late teens or twenties in good health. Some clones in this sample may be carry-over from other donors' samples. The CDR3 runs from the conserved cysteine through the conserved F or W. The order of the fields is J gene, V gene, CDR3 protein.

j_gene: TRBJ2-2
v_gene: TRBV5-1
CDR3aa: CASRLAGNTGELFF

j_gene: TRBJ1-5
v_gene: TRBV6-6
CDR3aa: CASTSLGQSNQPQHF

j_gene: TRBJ2-7
v_gene: TRBV6-4
CDR3aa: CASSEIRPSGRVEYEQYF

j_gene: TRBJ2-2
v_gene: TRBV10-3
CDR3aa: CAISAPGQGVPGELFF

j_gene: TRBJ2-7
v_gene: TRBV5-1
CDR3aa: CASSLEGSYEQYF

j_gene: TRBJ2-3
v_gene: TRBV28
CDR3aa: CASSRPDRTDTQYF

j_gene: TRBJ2-7
v_gene: TRBV18
CDR3aa: CASSPTIRTSLHEQYF

j_gene: -
v_gene: TRBV28
CDR3aa: CASSLPPWYEQYF

j_gene: TRBJ1-2
v_gene: TRBV7-2
CDR3aa: CASSLEWGADYGYTF

j_gene: TRBJ1-1
v_gene: TRBV7-2
CDR3aa: CASRVWGSTEAFF

j_gene: TRBJ1-3
v_gene: TRBV25-1
CDR3aa: CASSTEKTGNTIYF

j_gene: TRBJ1-1
v_gene: TRBV7-2
CDR3aa: CASSSRGGETEAFF

j_gene: TRBJ2-6
v_gene: TRBV5-1
CDR3aa: CASSLVEGAQGANVLTF

j_gene: TRBJ1-3
v_gene: TRBV19
CDR3aa: CASSPRTGSGNTIYF

j_gene: TRBJ1-6
v_gene: TRBV7-9
CDR3aa: CASSPGPGQKRLNSPLHF

j_gene: TRBJ1-5
v_gene: TRBV15
CDR3aa: CATSREGGGNQPQHF

j_gene: TRBJ2-5
v_gene: TRBV19
CDR3aa: CASSIVTGGGQTQYF